What follows is one T cell receptor beta chain and its context. Original analysis: How many nucleated cells were present was estimated from reference gene primer amplification. This table comes from immunoSEQ multiplex PCR, and its TCRdb copy is limited to in-frame clones, with some not included. V and J calls and clone size are those listed in that table; D and trimming were worked out from the DNA. Here the sample spans fewer than 95,000 clones, less than 80% being singletons. The CDR3 totals 13 residues. Germline CDR1 MNHEY, CDR2 SMNVEV (reference sequence). Trimming removed 1 base from V and 9 bases from J, with 10 bases in between. The data stem from a study of blood T cell repertoires in COVID-19. Study-level background: The United States, Italy and Spain supplied acute and convalescent COVID-19 samples. In each case, the material was cDNA or gDNA derived from T cells, B-cell-depleted T cells, or PBMCs.

The clonotype comes from a woman aged 80 or over with acute or convalescent COVID-19. Material: peripheral blood. The J gene is TRBJ1-5, the V gene TRBV27, with D perhaps matching TRBD1 (5 bases). CDR3 DNA sequence: TGTGCCAGCAGTTTATGGGGGGGTGGGCCCCAGCATTTT. This sequence encodes CASSLWGGGPQHF.